This entry lists 21 T cell receptor beta chains sequenced from one sample in a study of T and B cells in COVID-19 patients. TRB was amplified from about 250-500 ng of blood genomic DNA. TRB rearrangements were amplified by multiplex PCR with BIOMED2 TRB-A/B primers. TCRdb itself ran the multiplex PCR reads through MiXCR, one entry per CDR3 protein. The sample yields about 2,500 distinct CDR3 sequences, less than 25% seen once. Sequences were obtained from blood. These receptors were collected from a human donor with active COVID-19.

This clonotype is deemed medium-sized (0.01 to 0.1%). The chain is built from TRBV19 and TRBJ2-1; tentative D call: TRBD2 (6 bases). V dropped 4 bases and J dropped 7 bases, with 11 bases sitting between them. Looked up from germline, CDR1 is LNHDA and CDR2 is SQIVND (reference sequence). The CDR3 is 13 residues long. This CDR3 reads CASSTGRLNEQFF. For the CDR3, the DNA is TGTGCCAGTAGTACCGGGAGACTTAATGAGCAGTTCTTC.

The V and J genes are TRBV4-3 and TRBJ2-5, with no clear D. CDR1 is LGHNA, CDR2 YSLEER, per germline. The CDR3 length is 15 residues. Trimming shortened V by 0 bases and J by 1 base, and 9 bases separated the two germline ends. The CDR3, as DNA: TGCGCCAGCAGCCAAGATACAGTGGCCCAAGAGACCCAGTACTTC. This codes for CASSQDTVAQETQYF.

The chain links TRBV5-5 to TRBJ2-1, with 8 bases that match TRBD1. Germline V gene sequence: CDR1 SGHKS, CDR2 YYEKEE (reference sequence). This CDR3 contains 15 residues. V was clipped by 7 bases and J by 0 bases; unmatched bases: 6. CDR3 nucleotide sequence: TGTGCCAGCTCCCAGGGGGCAAGCTCCTACAATGAGCAGTTCTTC. Translation gives CASSQGASSYNEQFF.

In this sample, this clonotype turned up a few times. The rearrangement joins TRBV6-5 to TRBJ2-7; TRBD1 is a possible D gene (5 bases). CDR1 MNHEY and CDR2 SVGAGI come from the germline V gene. V dropped 5 bases and J dropped 6 bases, with 8 bases sitting between them. The CDR3 runs to 11 residues. The CDR3 region has the DNA TGTGCCAGCAGTGATGGGGCCGAGCAGTACTTC. Encoded protein: CASSDGAEQYF.

In its sample, this clonotype is medium-sized (0.01 to 0.1%). This chain links TRBV6-5 with TRBJ2-1; a weak D match, TRBD2 (7 bases). The V gene lost 0 bases and the J gene lost 9 bases, with 15 bases spanning the gap. The CDR3 has 15 amino acids. CDR1 is MNHEY, CDR2 SVGAGI, per germline. This chain's CDR3 is CASSYSRQRGGEQFF. The CDR3 DNA follows: TGTGCCAGCAGTTACTCGCGACAGAGGGGGGGTGAGCAGTTCTTC.

This clonotype was detected ten times or more. The genes are TRBV12-3 or TRBV12-4 and TRBJ2-3, with D possibly TRBD2 on 5 matching bases. The CDR3 loop spans 15 amino acids. Trimming left V 2 bases short and J 1 base short, with 10 bases between. The CDR3 DNA reads as TGTGCCAGCAGTTTACTACTAGAAGGCACAGATACGCAGTATTTT. This sequence encodes CASSLLLEGTDTQYF.

This clonotype was found a few times. The V call is TRBV27, the J call TRBJ1-1; D may be TRBD1 (6 bases). The V and J ends lost 8 bases and 3 bases respectively, with 16 bases between them. Per germline, CDR1 MNHEY and CDR2 SMNVEV (reference sequence). The CDR3 has 14 residues. CDR3 sequence: CASVAGEPDTEAFF. As DNA, the CDR3 is TGTGCCAGCGTGGCAGGGGAGCCAGACACTGAAGCTTTCTTT.

This clonotype is deemed medium-sized. This chain connects TRBV6-5 to TRBJ2-7; 14 bases fit TRBD2. The V gene's germline CDR1 is MNHEY and CDR2 SVGAGI. The CDR3 has 18 amino acids. Trimming removed 5 bases from V and 5 bases from J; junction bases left unmatched: 14. CDR3 DNA: TGTGCCAGCAGTATCCGACTCCCCGGGACTAGCGGGAGACACGAGCAGTACTTC. Amino acids: CASSIRLPGTSGRHEQYF.

The genes are TRBV7-6 and TRBJ1-1; D is unresolved. This CDR3 is built from 14 residues. Germline V gives CDR1 SGHVS, CDR2 FNYEAQ. Trimming stripped 6 bases from V and 4 bases from J, with 15 bases between. The CDR3 DNA is TGTGCCAGCAGTTCGGGCCCTACGGGCACTGAAGCTTTCTTT. Its protein is CASSSGPTGTEAFF.

V gene TRBV11-2 combines with J gene TRBJ2-2; the D gene is possibly TRBD2 (5 bases). Deletions cut 7 bases from V and 6 bases from J, with 18 bases between. Germline V lookup: CDR1 SGHAT, CDR2 FQNNGV. The CDR3 length is 15 residues. The CDR3 DNA follows: TGTGCCAGCACCCCAGCGGTCGGCGGTCCCGGGGAGCTGTTTTTT. Protein product: CASTPAVGGPGELFF.

At least ten counts were recorded for this clonotype. The chain couples TRBV18 to TRBJ1-2; D is ambiguous. The V end was cut by 3 bases, the J end by 8 bases, with 13 bases between. CDR1 and CDR2 (germline): KGHSH, LQKENI. The CDR3 length is 13 residues. The CDR3 is CASSPDWSWGYTF. The CDR3 nucleotides read TGTGCCAGCTCACCCGACTGGAGCTGGGGCTACACCTTC. Supplemented by reference TRBV18 and TRBJ1-2, the full variable domain reads NAGVMQNPRHLVRRRGQEARLRCSPMKGHSHVYWYRQLPEEGLKFMVYLQKENIIDESGMPKERFSAEFPKEGPSILRIQQVVRGDSAAYFCASSPDWSWGYTFGSGTRLTVV.

This clonotype has just a few counts. An end of the junction differs from the germline gene, which may be a read error. V usage is TRBV4-2 and J usage is TRBJ2-5, with TRBD2 matching 8 bases. This CDR3 spans 15 amino acids. Looked up from germline, CDR1 is LGHNA and CDR2 is YNFKEQ. The CDR3 loop is CASSGGTRLLETQYF. The CDR3 DNA follows: TGCGCCAGCAGTGGCGGGACTAGACTATTGGAGACCCAGTACTTC.

Ten or more counts support this clonotype. The chain employs TRBV27 and TRBJ1-2, with D tentatively TRBD1 (6 bases). The germline V gene encodes CDR1 MNHEY and CDR2 SMNVEV (reference sequence). CDR3 size: 12 residues. V gave up 8 bases and J gave up 5 bases, with 12 bases separating them. The CDR3 is CASRQGKYGYTF. DNA for the CDR3: TGTGCCAGCCGGCAGGGGAAATATGGCTACACCTTC.

In this sample, this clonotype is medium-sized. This chain connects TRBV11-1 to TRBJ2-2; 10 bases agree with TRBD1. V was clipped by 5 bases and J by 6 bases; unmatched bases: 6. The CDR3 runs 15 residues. Germline CDR1 and CDR2: SGHAT and FQDESV (reference sequence). Written as DNA, the CDR3 is TGTGCCAGCAGCATAGGGACAGGGGCTTCCGGGGAGCTGTTTTTT. It yields the protein CASSIGTGASGELFF. Filled out from reference TRBV11-1 and TRBJ2-2, the complete variable domain reads EAEVAQSPRYKITEKSQAVAFWCDPISGHATLYWYRQILGQGPELLVQFQDESVVDDSQLPKDRFSAERLKGVDSTLKIQPAELGDSAMYLCASSIGTGASGELFFGEGSRLTVL.

This clonotype was seen only a few times. V is TRBV20-1 and J is TRBJ2-7, with 10 bases matching TRBD1. CDR1 is DFQATT, CDR2 SNEGSKA, per germline (reference sequence). V lost 4 bases and J lost 3; bases outside the gene matches: 3. This CDR3 is 13 amino acids long. CDR3: CSANRDRGYEQYF. The CDR3 nucleotides read TGCAGTGCTAACCGGGACAGGGGCTACGAGCAGTACTTC.

This clonotype is labeled as medium-sized. The chain couples TRBV29-1 to TRBJ2-7; the match to TRBD1 covers 8 bases. Germline V gives CDR1 SQVTM, CDR2 ANQGSEA. The V segment lost 2 bases and the J segment 5 bases; nucleotides outside the gene matches: 5. The CDR3 is 13 amino acids. The DNA of the CDR3 is TGCAGCGTTGAAAACAGGGGGACCGACGAGCAGTACTTC. Amino acids: CSVENRGTDEQYF.

Many counts were recorded for this clonotype. The chain uses TRBV6-5 and TRBJ1-1, with TRBD1 matching over 10 bases. V shed 7 bases and J 8 bases; nucleotides not matched to a gene: 4. The CDR3 has 12 residues. Germline values: CDR1 MNHEY, CDR2 SVGAGI. CDR3 nucleotides: TGTGCCAGCAAGACAGGGGGCGGCGAAGCTTTCTTT. Encoded protein: CASKTGGGEAFF.

With regard to this clonotype: The germline gene is not matched at one end of the junction; a read error may be the cause. The chain has TRBV5-6 and TRBJ1-2; D may be TRBD1 (5 bases). The length of the CDR3 is 14 residues. Looked up from germline, CDR1 is SGHDT and CDR2 is YYEEEE. The CDR3 region has the DNA TGTGCCAGCGGGCCGGGGGTGGTGAACTATGGCTACGCCTTC. Its translation is CASGPGVVNYGYAF.

This clonotype has at least ten counts. This chain uses TRBV5-5 with TRBJ2-7; D tentatively fits TRBD1 or TRBD2 (5 bases each). The V gene's germline CDR1 is SGHKS and CDR2 YYEKEE (reference sequence). The CDR3 length is 15 residues. V was pared by 0 bases and J by 3 bases, with 13 bases between. CDR3 residues: CASSLAGPLFYEQYF. In DNA, the CDR3 is TGTGCCAGCAGCTTGGCGGGGCCCTTGTTCTACGAGCAGTACTTC. Full variable domain (rest looked up from reference TRBV5-5 and TRBJ2-7): DAGVTQSPTHLIKTRGQQVTLRCSPISGHKSVSWYQQVLGQGPQFIFQYYEKEERGRGNFPDRFSARQFPNYSSELNVNALLLGDSALYLCASSLAGPLFYEQYFGPGTRLTVT.

In its sample, this clonotype was seen many times. This chain links TRBV20-1 with TRBJ2-3; the D gene is possibly TRBD1 (5 bases). V was clipped by 3 bases and J by 0 bases, with 7 bases between them. CDR1 and CDR2 (germline): DFQATT, SNEGSKA (reference sequence). This CDR3 region has 13 residues. The DNA of the CDR3 is TGCAGTGCTAGTGACAGCAGCACAGATACGCAGTATTTT. It specifies CSASDSSTDTQYF.

The chain uses TRBV12-3 or TRBV12-4 and TRBJ1-1; D may be TRBD1 (5 bases). The CDR3 has 17 residues. V shed 4 bases and J shed 1 base, with 19 bases lying between them. The CDR3 sequence is CASSSGGKTGGNTEAFF. CDR3 DNA sequence: TGTGCCAGCAGTTCTGGGGGAAAAACAGGTGGGAACACTGAAGCTTTCTTT.